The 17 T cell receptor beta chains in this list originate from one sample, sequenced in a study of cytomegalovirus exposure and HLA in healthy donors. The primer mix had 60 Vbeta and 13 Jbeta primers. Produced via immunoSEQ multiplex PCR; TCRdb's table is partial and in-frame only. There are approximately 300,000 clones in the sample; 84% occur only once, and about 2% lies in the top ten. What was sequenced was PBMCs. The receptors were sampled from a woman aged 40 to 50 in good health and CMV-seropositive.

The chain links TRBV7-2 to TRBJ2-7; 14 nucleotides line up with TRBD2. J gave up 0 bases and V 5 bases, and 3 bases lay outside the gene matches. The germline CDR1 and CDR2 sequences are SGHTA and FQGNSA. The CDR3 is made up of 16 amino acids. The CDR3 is CASSHGTSGSSYEQYF. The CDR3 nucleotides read TGTGCCAGCAGCCATGGGACTAGCGGGAGCTCCTACGAGCAGTACTTC.

The DNA of the CDR3 is TGCGCCAGCAGCGCGCGGGACCTCCTGGGAGAGCAGTACTTC. Translated, it gives CASSARDLLGEQYF. The rearrangement links TRBV5-1 to TRBJ2-7; weak D call: TRBD2 (6 bases). Germline V CDR1 and CDR2: SGHRS, YFSETQ. V was shortened by 4 bases and J by 7 bases, with 18 bases between the two germline ends. The CDR3 is 14 amino acids.

The CDR3 region is CASSSVPGGYEQYF. CDR3 nucleotides: TGTGCCAGCAGCAGTGTTCCGGGAGGATACGAGCAGTACTTC. This chain connects TRBV2 to TRBJ2-5; TRBD2 matches 7 bases. The DNA end lines up better with TRBJ2-7; the J call may be wrong. In germline, CDR1 is SNHLY, CDR2 FYNNEI. This CDR3 region has 14 residues.

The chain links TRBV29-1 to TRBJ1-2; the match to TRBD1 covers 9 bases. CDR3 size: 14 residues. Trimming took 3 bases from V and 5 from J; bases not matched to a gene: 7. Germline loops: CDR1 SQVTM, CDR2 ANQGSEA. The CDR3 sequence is CSVDRTGADYGYTF. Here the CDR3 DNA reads TGCAGCGTTGACCGGACAGGGGCGGATTATGGCTACACCTTC.

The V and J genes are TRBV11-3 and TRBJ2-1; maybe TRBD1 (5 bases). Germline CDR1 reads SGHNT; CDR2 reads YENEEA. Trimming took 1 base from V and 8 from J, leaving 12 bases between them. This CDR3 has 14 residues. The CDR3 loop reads CASSLGGQRHEQFF. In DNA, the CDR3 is TGTGCCAGCAGCTTAGGGGGCCAGCGCCATGAGCAGTTCTTC.

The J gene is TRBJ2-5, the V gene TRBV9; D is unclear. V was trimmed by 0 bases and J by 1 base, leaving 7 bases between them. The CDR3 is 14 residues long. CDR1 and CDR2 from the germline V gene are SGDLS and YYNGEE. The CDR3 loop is CASSVGGAQETQYF. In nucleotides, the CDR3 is TGTGCCAGCAGCGTAGGCGGAGCCCAAGAGACCCAGTACTTC. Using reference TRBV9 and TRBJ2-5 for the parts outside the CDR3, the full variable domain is DSGVTQTPKHLITATGQRVTLRCSPRSGDLSVYWYQQSLDQGLQFLIQYYNGEERAKGNILERFSAQQFPDLHSELNLSSLELGDSALYFCASSVGGAQETQYFGPGTRLLVL.

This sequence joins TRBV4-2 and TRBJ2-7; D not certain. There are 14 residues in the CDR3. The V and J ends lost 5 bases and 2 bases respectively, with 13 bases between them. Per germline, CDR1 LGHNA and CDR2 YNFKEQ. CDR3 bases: TGTGCCAGCAGCTCATCCGGGTACCCCTACGAGCAGTACTTC. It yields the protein CASSSSGYPYEQYF.

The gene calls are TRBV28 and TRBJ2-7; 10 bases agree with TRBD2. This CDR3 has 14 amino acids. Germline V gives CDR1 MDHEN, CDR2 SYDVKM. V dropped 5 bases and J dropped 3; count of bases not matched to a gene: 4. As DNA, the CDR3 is TGTGCCAGCAGTCCTCGGACTAGCGGCTACGAGCAGTACTTC. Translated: CASSPRTSGYEQYF.

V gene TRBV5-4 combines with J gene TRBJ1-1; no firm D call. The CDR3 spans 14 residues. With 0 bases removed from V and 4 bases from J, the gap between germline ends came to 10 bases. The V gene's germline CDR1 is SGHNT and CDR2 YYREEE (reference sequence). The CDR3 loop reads CASSLAGRSTEAFF. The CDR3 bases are TGTGCCAGCAGCTTGGCTGGCCGGAGCACTGAAGCTTTCTTT.

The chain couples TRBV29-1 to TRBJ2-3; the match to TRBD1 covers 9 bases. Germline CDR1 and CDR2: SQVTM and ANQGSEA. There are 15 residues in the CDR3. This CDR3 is CGGDRDLFVQDTQYF. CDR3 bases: TGCGGGGGGGACAGGGACCTCTTTGTGCAAGATACGCAGTATTTT.

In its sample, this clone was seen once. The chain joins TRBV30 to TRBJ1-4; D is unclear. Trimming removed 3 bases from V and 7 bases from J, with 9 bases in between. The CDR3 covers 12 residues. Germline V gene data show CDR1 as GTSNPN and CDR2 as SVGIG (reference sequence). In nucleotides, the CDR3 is TGTGCCTGGAGGCACCCAGTTGAAAAACTGTTTTTT. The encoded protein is CAWRHPVEKLFF. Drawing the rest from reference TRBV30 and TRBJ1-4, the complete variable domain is SQTIHQWPATLVQPVGSPLSLECTVEGTSNPNLYWYRQAAGRGLQLLFYSVGIGQISSEVPQNLSASRPQDRQFILSSKKLLLSDSGFYLCAWRHPVEKLFFGSGTQLSVL.

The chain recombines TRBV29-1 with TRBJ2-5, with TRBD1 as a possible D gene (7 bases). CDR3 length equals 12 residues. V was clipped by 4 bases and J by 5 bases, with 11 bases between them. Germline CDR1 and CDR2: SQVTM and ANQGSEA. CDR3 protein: CSVGPGGETQYF. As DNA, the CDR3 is TGCAGCGTTGGTCCAGGGGGGGAGACCCAGTACTTC. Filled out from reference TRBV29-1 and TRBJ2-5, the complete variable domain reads SAVISQKPSRDICQRGTSLTIQCQVDSQVTMMFWYRQQPGQSLTLIATANQGSEATYESGFVIDKFPISRPNLTFSTLTVSNMSPEDSSIYLCSVGPGGETQYFGPGTRLLVL.

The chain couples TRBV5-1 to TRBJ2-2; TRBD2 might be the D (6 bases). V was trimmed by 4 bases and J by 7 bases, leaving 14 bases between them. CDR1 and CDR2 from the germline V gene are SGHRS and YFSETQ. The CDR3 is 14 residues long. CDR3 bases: TGCGCCAGCAGCCGGGACTCAACAAACGGGGAGCTGTTTTTT. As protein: CASSRDSTNGELFF.

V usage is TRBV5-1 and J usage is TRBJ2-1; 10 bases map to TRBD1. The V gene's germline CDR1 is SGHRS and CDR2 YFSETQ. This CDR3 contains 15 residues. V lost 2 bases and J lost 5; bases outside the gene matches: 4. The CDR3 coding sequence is TGCGCCAGCAGCTTCAGGACAGGGGGGAACAATGAGCAGTTCTTC. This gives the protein CASSFRTGGNNEQFF.

CDR3 in amino acids: CASSLAEAGDPQETQYF. CDR3 coding DNA: TGCGCCAGCAGCTTGGCCGAAGCGGGAGATCCCCAAGAGACCCAGTACTTC. This chain links TRBV5-1 with TRBJ2-5; 8 positions match TRBD2. The CDR3 runs to 17 residues. V was pared by 0 bases and J by 1 base, with 8 bases of the junction left unmatched. Germline CDR1 and CDR2: SGHRS and YFSETQ.

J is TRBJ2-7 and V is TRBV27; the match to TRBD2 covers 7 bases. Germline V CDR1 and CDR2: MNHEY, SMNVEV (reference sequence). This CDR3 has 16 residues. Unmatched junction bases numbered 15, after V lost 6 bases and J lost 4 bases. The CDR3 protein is CASSPAVGGSPYEQYF. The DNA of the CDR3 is TGTGCCAGCAGCCCGGCTGTGGGAGGGTCCCCATACGAGCAGTACTTC.

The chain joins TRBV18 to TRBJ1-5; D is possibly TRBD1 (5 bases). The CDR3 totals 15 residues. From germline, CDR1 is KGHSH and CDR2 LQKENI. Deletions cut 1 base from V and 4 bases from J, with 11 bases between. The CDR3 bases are TGTGCCAGCTCACCACTCGCAGGGCGAAATCAGCCCCAGCATTTT. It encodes CASSPLAGRNQPQHF. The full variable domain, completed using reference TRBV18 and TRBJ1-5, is NAGVMQNPRHLVRRRGQEARLRCSPMKGHSHVYWYRQLPEEGLKFMVYLQKENIIDESGMPKERFSAEFPKEGPSILRIQQVVRGDSAAYFCASSPLAGRNQPQHFGDGTRLSIL.